Sequencing of this T cell receptor (beta chain) was carried out in a study of T cell repertoires in cytomegalovirus infection. About the research overall: Recently identified HLA-C-restricted CMV epitopes were used, and well-studied HLA-B-restricted CMV epitopes were used as well. Study-wide points: HLA-C-restricted CMV clonotypes gave the most frequent clonotype in two of eight donors.

TCRdb re-analysed the reads in MiXCR, keeping a single row per CDR3 protein. The table shows around 800,000 distinct CDR3 sequences, with less than 35% occurring only once. Notes on this clonotype: Its target is unknown.

This receptor was identified in a human donor in good health (CMV status not recorded). Some clones in this sample may be carry-over from other donors' samples. The sample consisted of cultured CD8+ T cells from PBMCs, taken from culture after CMV antigen stimulation.

CDR3 DNA sequence: TGTGCCAGCAGCTGGAGCGGGGGGGACACAGATACGCAGTATTTT. Protein sequence: CASSWSGGDTDTQYF. The chain couples TRBV9 to TRBJ2-3; the match to TRBD2 covers 10 bases. V lost 4 bases, J lost 2 bases, and 4 bases stayed unmatched. The length of the CDR3 is 15 residues. The germline CDR1 and CDR2 sequences are SGDLS and YYNGEE.